The entry below gives a single T cell receptor (beta chain) sequence along with its context. Its target is not known. The data were taken from a study of T cells after yellow fever vaccination. Study in general: Low-cell-number fractions underwent preparation using SMART-Seq v4 Ultra Low Input. General observations from the study: Although the secondary response was weaker, it peaked faster, at day 5 versus 15.

The CDR3 loop spans 15 amino acids. The V end lost 5 bases, the J end lost 3 bases, and 16 bases lay between the germline ends. Germline V gene sequence: CDR1 MNHEY, CDR2 SVGAGI. TCRdb re-called the 5' RACE reads through MiXCR, storing one row per CDR3 protein. Counted here are 500,000 to 650,000 distinct CDR3 sequences, roughly an eighth occurring once; the ten biggest clones make up approximately 15%. Here the sequenced sample was PBMCs, taken on the day of the yellow fever booster vaccination. The rearrangement uses TRBV6-5 and TRBJ1-2; D might be TRBD1 (5 bases). This TCR was sampled from a young man who received the YFV17D yellow fever vaccine. CDR3 in DNA: TGTGCCAGCAGTCACACATCCAGGGCGGACTATGGCTACACCTTC. It yields the protein CASSHTSRADYGYTF.